This T cell receptor (beta chain) is drawn from a study of T cell responses to AZD1222 COVID-19 vaccine. Clones were read by immunoSEQ multiplex PCR, and TCRdb kept only the in-frame ones, dropping some. The data contain 130,000 to 150,000 clones, about 91% of them seen just once; the ten biggest clones take up over 12%. The TCR originated in an adult in good health. The specimen was peripheral blood, collected on day 0 of AZD1222 vaccination.

CDR3 region: CSVGGMGTQINEQFF. CDR3 nucleotide sequence: TGCAGCGTTGGGGGCATGGGGACCCAAATCAATGAGCAGTTCTTC. This rearrangement joins TRBV29-1 to TRBJ2-1; the D call may be TRBD1 or TRBD2 (5 bases each). CDR3 size: 15 residues. CDR1 SQVTM and CDR2 ANQGSEA come from the germline V gene. Between the trimmed V and J ends, which lost 4 bases and 6 bases, there was a span of 19 bases.